A selection of T cell receptor beta chains follows, all from one sample in a study of shared clonotypes between healthy human individuals. Produced via immunoSEQ multiplex PCR; TCRdb's table is partial and in-frame only. The data hold 1.5 million to 2.5 million clones, with approximately 94% observed a single time. Source material: naive CD8+ T cells sorted from blood. Receptor source: a man aged 18-30 years in good health. Each CDR3 is given with its conserved first and last residue. A D gene is named only where the DNA matches it firmly.

v_call	j_call	d_call	cdr3_aa	cdr3_nt
TRBV6-6	TRBJ2-7	NA	CASSYYRDNYEQYF	TGTGCCAGCAGTTACTACCGGGACAACTACGAGCAGTACTTC
TRBV7-9	TRBJ2-2	NA	CASSQSLPIGELFF	TGTGCCAGCAGCCAGAGTCTCCCCATCGGGGAGCTGTTTTTT
TRBV11-2	TRBJ2-1	TRBD2	CASSLRGSGRAYEQFF	TGTGCCAGCAGCTTAAGGGGTAGCGGGAGGGCCTATGAGCAGTTCTTC
TRBV7-2	TRBJ2-7	TRBD1	CASSYRRQGAYEQYF	TGTGCCAGCAGCTACCGACGGCAGGGGGCCTACGAGCAGTACTTC
TRBV27	TRBJ2-2	NA	CASSLQGSTGELFF	TGTGCCAGCAGTTTGCAGGGGTCAACCGGGGAGCTGTTTTTT
TRBV27	TRBJ2-3	NA	CASHPDGETSTDTQYF	TGTGCCAGCCACCCGGACGGGGAAACTAGCACAGATACGCAGTATTTT
TRBV11-3	TRBJ2-7	NA	CASSLRGEDEQYF	TGTGCCAGCAGCCTGAGGGGGGAGGACGAGCAGTACTTC
TRBV7-6	TRBJ1-5	NA	CASSLGRNQPQHF	TGTGCCAGCAGCTTGGGCCGCAATCAGCCCCAGCATTTT
TRBV10-2	TRBJ2-7	TRBD1	CASKVTGGSYEQYF	TGCGCCAGCAAGGTGACAGGGGGTTCCTACGAGCAGTACTTC
TRBV27	TRBJ2-7	TRBD1	CASSLVAGGGYYEQYF	TGTGCCAGCAGTTTGGTGGCAGGGGGCGGTTACTACGAGCAGTACTTC
TRBV6-1	TRBJ2-7	NA	CASRWPGDEQYF	TGTGCCAGCAGATGGCCCGGCGACGAGCAGTACTTC
TRBV28	TRBJ2-5	TRBD2	CASSPGLAGSIQETQYF	TGTGCCAGCAGCCCGGGACTAGCGGGGTCCATCCAAGAGACCCAGTACTTC
TRBV5-6	TRBJ2-1	NA	CASSLARDPYNEQFF	TGTGCCAGCAGCTTGGCCAGGGACCCCTACAATGAGCAGTTCTTC
TRBV29-1	TRBJ1-2	NA	CSVEEAGANYGYTF	TGCAGCGTTGAAGAGGCAGGGGCCAACTATGGCTACACCTTC
TRBV9	TRBJ2-7	TRBD1	CASSDGTAYEQYF	TGTGCCAGCAGCGACGGGACAGCGTACGAGCAGTACTTC
TRBV30	TRBJ2-5	TRBD1	CACQGVRETQYF	TGTGCCTGCCAGGGGGTTCGTGAGACCCAGTACTTC
TRBV7-9	TRBJ1-5	TRBD1	CASSQTGVNQPQHF	TGTGCCAGCAGTCAAACAGGGGTCAATCAGCCCCAGCATTTT
TRBV29-1	TRBJ2-1	TRBD2	CSVEVAGANEQFF	TGCAGCGTTGAAGTAGCGGGGGCCAATGAGCAGTTCTTC
TRBV7-9	TRBJ2-1	NA	CASSLGVSSAGNEQFF	TGTGCCAGCAGCTTAGGGGTTAGCTCCGCAGGCAATGAGCAGTTCTTC
TRBV5-1	TRBJ1-6	TRBD1	CASGTGDSPLHF	TGCGCCAGCGGGACAGGGGATTCACCCCTCCACTTT
TRBV9	TRBJ1-3	NA	CASSEGGSGNTIYF	TGTGCCAGCAGCGAAGGGGGCTCTGGAAACACCATATATTTT
TRBV19	TRBJ1-6	NA	CASGTDIGNSPLHF	TGTGCCAGTGGGACCGACATCGGGAATTCACCCCTCCACTTT